This entry features one TCR beta chain sequence. In the source study's methods: The assay estimated nucleated cells by amplifying reference gene primers. The data were produced by immunoSEQ multiplex PCR, yet TCRdb's version contains in-frame clones alone and is incomplete. That table supplies the V and J calls and clone size; D and trimming were determined from the DNA. Seen here are 110,000 to 150,000 clones, approximately 87% observed once, and the top ten hold about two fifths. The source of the sample is a study of blood T cell repertoires in COVID-19. Turning to the study itself: Acute and convalescent COVID-19 specimens originated in the United States, Italy and Spain. T cells, B-cell-depleted T cells, or PBMCs provided the cDNA or gDNA that served as material.

This CDR3 is 17 amino acids long. Between the trimmed V and J ends, which lost 4 bases and 0 bases, there was a span of 18 bases. Per the germline V gene, CDR1 is MNHEY and CDR2 is SVGEGT. The V and J genes are TRBV6-2 or TRBV6-3 and TRBJ1-1; the D gene is possibly TRBD1 (5 bases). This sequence originates from a human donor in a cohort sampled during active COVID-19. The sequenced sample consisted of peripheral blood. The CDR3, as DNA: TGTGCCAGCAGTTCAACCAGGGCCGTAACAATGAACACTGAAGCTTTCTTT. It translates to CASSSTRAVTMNTEAFF.